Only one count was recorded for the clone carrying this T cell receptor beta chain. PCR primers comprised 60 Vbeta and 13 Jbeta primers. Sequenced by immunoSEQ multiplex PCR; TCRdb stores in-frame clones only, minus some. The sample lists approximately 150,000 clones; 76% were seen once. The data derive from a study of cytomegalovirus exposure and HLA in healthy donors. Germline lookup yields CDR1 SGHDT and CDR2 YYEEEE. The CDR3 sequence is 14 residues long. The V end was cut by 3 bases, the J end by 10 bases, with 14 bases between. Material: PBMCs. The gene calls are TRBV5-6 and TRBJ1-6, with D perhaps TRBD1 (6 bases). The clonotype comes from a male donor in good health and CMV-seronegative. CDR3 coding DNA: TGTGCCAGCAGCTCCACAGGGCCGGGGTCACCCCTCCACTTT. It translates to CASSSTGPGSPLHF.